This entry describes one TCR beta chain. The target antigen is unknown. The sample contains more than one DNA sequence encoding this CDR3. TCRdb's table, derived via immunoSEQ multiplex PCR, lists solely in-frame clones and lacks some. This sample has over 2 million clones, with 85% to 95% found just once. This sample is part of a study of shared clonotypes between healthy human individuals. Study-wide findings and caveats: A handful of donors showed sharing of approximately 5% of naive CD4 clonotypes.

The receptor was isolated from a man aged 18-30 years in good health. Sequenced input: naive CD4+ T cells sorted from blood. Subset specified: CD45RA+ positively selected.

The CDR3 DNA is TGTGCCTGGAGTGTACAGGGGGCGGTAACTGAAGCTTTCTTT. Amino acid sequence: CAWSVQGAVTEAFF. The chain uses TRBV30 and TRBJ1-1, with TRBD1 matching 9 bases. CDR1 is GTSNPN and CDR2 is SVGIG in the germline V gene (reference sequence). V was pared by 0 bases and J by 5 bases, with 4 bases of the junction left unmatched. The CDR3 consists of 14 residues.